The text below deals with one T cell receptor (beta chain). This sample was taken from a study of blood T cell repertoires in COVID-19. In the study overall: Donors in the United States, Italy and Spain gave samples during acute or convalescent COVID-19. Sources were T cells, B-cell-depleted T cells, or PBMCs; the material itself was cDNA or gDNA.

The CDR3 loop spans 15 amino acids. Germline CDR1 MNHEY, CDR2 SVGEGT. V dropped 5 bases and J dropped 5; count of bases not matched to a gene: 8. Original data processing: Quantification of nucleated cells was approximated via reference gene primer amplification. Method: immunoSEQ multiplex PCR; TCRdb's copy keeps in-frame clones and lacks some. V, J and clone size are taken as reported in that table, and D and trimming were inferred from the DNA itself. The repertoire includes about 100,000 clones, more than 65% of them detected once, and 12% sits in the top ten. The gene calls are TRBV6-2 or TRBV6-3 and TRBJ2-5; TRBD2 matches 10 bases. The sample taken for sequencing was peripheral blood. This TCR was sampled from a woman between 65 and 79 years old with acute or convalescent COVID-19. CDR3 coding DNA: TGTGCCAGCAGTGTAGCGGGGGGAAGTTGGGAGACCCAGTACTTC. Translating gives CASSVAGGSWETQYF.